Listed below are T cell receptor beta chains from one sample, sequenced in a study of blood T cell repertoires in COVID-19. Sequencing was performed with immunoSEQ multiplex PCR; in TCRdb, only in-frame clones are kept and a portion is missing. The sample lists 290,000 or so clones, around 91% seen once, with over 3.5% in the top ten. Sample: PBMCs or T cells enriched from blood (not recorded which). The receptors here all came from a woman between 18 and 29 years old with acute COVID-19. CDR3s include the opening cysteine and the closing phenylalanine or tryptophan. D genes are given only for firm matches. For some rows the clone size is stated as once, few or many, or as a class when expanded; others skip it.

j_gene: TRBJ1-3; abundance: NA; len: 14; d_gene: NA; v_gene: TRBV7-9; CDR3nt: TGTGCCAGCAGCGTCTTACAGGGTGGAAACACCATATATTTT; CDR3aa: CASSVLQGGNTIYF
j_gene: TRBJ2-3; abundance: NA; len: 14; d_gene: TRBD1; v_gene: TRBV5-1; CDR3nt: TGCGCCAGCAGCTTTGGACAGGGGGCGGATACGCAGTATTTT; CDR3aa: CASSFGQGADTQYF
j_gene: TRBJ2-7; abundance: few; len: 15; d_gene: TRBD2; v_gene: TRBV18; CDR3nt: TGTGCCAGCTCCCCATTACCGGGACTAAGGGACGAGCAGTACTTC; CDR3aa: CASSPLPGLRDEQYF
j_gene: TRBJ2-7; abundance: NA; len: 15; d_gene: NA; v_gene: TRBV6-5; CDR3nt: TGTGCCAGCAGTTACGCGGGACTTAACTCCTACGAGCAGTACTTC; CDR3aa: CASSYAGLNSYEQYF
j_gene: TRBJ2-5; abundance: NA; len: 16; d_gene: TRBD1; v_gene: TRBV4-2; CDR3nt: TGTGCCAGCAGCCAAGACTCCGGGACAGTTGTGAAGACCCAGTACTTC; CDR3aa: CASSQDSGTVVKTQYF
j_gene: TRBJ2-6; abundance: NA; len: 16; d_gene: NA; v_gene: TRBV19; CDR3nt: TGTGCCAGTAGTGCCGTTGGGACAACTGGGGCCAACGTCCTGACTTTC; CDR3aa: CASSAVGTTGANVLTF
j_gene: TRBJ1-3; abundance: few; len: 16; d_gene: TRBD1; v_gene: TRBV5-1; CDR3nt: TGCGCCAGCAGCTTCCAAACAGGGGTCTCTGGAAACACCATATATTTT; CDR3aa: CASSFQTGVSGNTIYF
j_gene: TRBJ1-1; abundance: NA; len: 13; d_gene: NA; v_gene: TRBV14; CDR3nt: TGTGCCAGCAGCCAAGTTATGGCAGGTGAAGCTTTCTTT; CDR3aa: CASSQVMAGEAFF
j_gene: TRBJ1-2; abundance: NA; len: 15; d_gene: NA; v_gene: TRBV27; CDR3nt: TGTGCCAGCAGTCCTCTCGGTCGAGGGGGAAATGGCTACACCTTC; CDR3aa: CASSPLGRGGNGYTF
j_gene: TRBJ1-1; abundance: NA; len: 15; d_gene: NA; v_gene: TRBV28; CDR3nt: TGTGCCAGCAGCCCCCCCGGCCAGGGAGGAACTGAAGCTTTCTTT; CDR3aa: CASSPPGQGGTEAFF
j_gene: TRBJ2-3; abundance: NA; len: 15; d_gene: TRBD1; v_gene: TRBV5-1; CDR3nt: TGCGCCAGCAGCTTGGCACAGGGGGCAGTAGATACGCAGTATTTT; CDR3aa: CASSLAQGAVDTQYF
j_gene: TRBJ1-6; abundance: NA; len: 14; d_gene: NA; v_gene: TRBV6-1; CDR3nt: TGTGCCAGCAGTGAATCGGGGGGCCTTTCACCCCTCCACTTT; CDR3aa: CASSESGGLSPLHF
j_gene: TRBJ2-7; abundance: NA; len: 14; d_gene: TRBD1; v_gene: TRBV10-3; CDR3nt: TGTGCCATCACCCAGGACAGGGGACTCTACGAGCAGTACTTC; CDR3aa: CAITQDRGLYEQYF
j_gene: TRBJ1-4; abundance: NA; len: 18; d_gene: TRBD1; v_gene: TRBV4-2; CDR3nt: TGTGCCAGCAGCCAGGACGGGACAGGCCCCTCAACTAATGAAAAACTGTTTTTT; CDR3aa: CASSQDGTGPSTNEKLFF
j_gene: TRBJ1-5; abundance: NA; len: 19; d_gene: NA; v_gene: TRBV19; CDR3nt: TGTGCCAGTAGTATTCTGGGGCTACGCTTACCTCCAATCAGCCGGCCCCAGCATTTT; CDR3aa: CASSILGLRLPPISRPQHF
j_gene: TRBJ1-6; abundance: NA; len: 16; d_gene: TRBD1; v_gene: TRBV28; CDR3nt: TGTGCCAGCAGATTGACAGGGACCAACTATAATTCACCCCTCCACTTT; CDR3aa: CASRLTGTNYNSPLHF
j_gene: TRBJ1-2; abundance: NA; len: 12; d_gene: NA; v_gene: TRBV28; CDR3nt: TGTGCCAGCGCGAAATATAACTATGGCTACACCTTC; CDR3aa: CASAKYNYGYTF
j_gene: TRBJ2-3; abundance: NA; len: 15; d_gene: NA; v_gene: TRBV27; CDR3nt: TGTGCCAGCAGTTTACAGCAGGGAAGCACAGATACGCAGTATTTT; CDR3aa: CASSLQQGSTDTQYF
j_gene: TRBJ2-3; abundance: once; len: 17; d_gene: TRBD2; v_gene: TRBV9; CDR3nt: TGTGCCAGCAGCGGGAGGGGAGGGCCTTTCTCCACAGATACGCAGTATTTT; CDR3aa: CASSGRGGPFSTDTQYF
j_gene: TRBJ2-7; abundance: NA; len: 13; d_gene: NA; v_gene: TRBV19; CDR3nt: TGTGCCAGTAGTGCACTGCCGCAGGCCGAGCAGTACTTC; CDR3aa: CASSALPQAEQYF
j_gene: TRBJ2-7; abundance: NA; len: 15; d_gene: TRBD2; v_gene: TRBV18; CDR3nt: TGTGCCAGCTCACCAAGGCTAGCGGACGTCTACGAGCAGTACTTC; CDR3aa: CASSPRLADVYEQYF
j_gene: TRBJ1-5; abundance: NA; len: 15; d_gene: TRBD1; v_gene: TRBV3-1/TRBV3-2; CDR3nt: TGTGCCAGCAGCCAAGGGACAGGGACAGGTCAGCCCCAGCATTTT; CDR3aa: CASSQGTGTGQPQHF
j_gene: TRBJ1-6; abundance: NA; len: 17; d_gene: TRBD1; v_gene: TRBV27; CDR3nt: TGTGCCAGCAGGAAAGACTTGACAGGGCTCCGTAATTCACCCCTCCACTTT; CDR3aa: CASRKDLTGLRNSPLHF
j_gene: TRBJ1-4; abundance: NA; len: 15; d_gene: NA; v_gene: TRBV6-5; CDR3nt: TGTGCCAGCAGATCGACGGACGGGCGGGATGAAAAACTGTTTTTT; CDR3aa: CASRSTDGRDEKLFF
j_gene: TRBJ1-1; abundance: NA; len: 13; d_gene: NA; v_gene: TRBV27; CDR3nt: TGTGCCAGCAGTTCAATCACCGGGGTTGAAGCTTTCTTT; CDR3aa: CASSSITGVEAFF